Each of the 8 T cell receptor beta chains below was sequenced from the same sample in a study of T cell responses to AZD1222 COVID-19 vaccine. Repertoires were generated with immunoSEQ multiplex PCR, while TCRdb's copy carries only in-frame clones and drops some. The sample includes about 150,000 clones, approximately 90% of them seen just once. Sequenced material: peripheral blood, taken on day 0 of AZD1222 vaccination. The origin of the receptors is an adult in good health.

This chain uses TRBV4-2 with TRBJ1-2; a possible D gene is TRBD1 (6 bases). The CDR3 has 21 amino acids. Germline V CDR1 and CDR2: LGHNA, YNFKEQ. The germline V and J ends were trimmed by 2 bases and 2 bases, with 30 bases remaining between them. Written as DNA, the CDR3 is TGTGCCAGCAGCCAACGTGTCCCCACCCCGGGACACTCGTCGGGGAACTATGGCTACACCTTC. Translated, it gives CASSQRVPTPGHSSGNYGYTF.

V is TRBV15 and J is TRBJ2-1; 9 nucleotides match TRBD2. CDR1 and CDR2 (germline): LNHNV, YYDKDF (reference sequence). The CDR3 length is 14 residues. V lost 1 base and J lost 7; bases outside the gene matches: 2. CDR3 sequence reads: CATSRALAGNEQFF. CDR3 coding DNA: TGTGCCACCAGCAGAGCTCTAGCGGGGAATGAGCAGTTCTTC.

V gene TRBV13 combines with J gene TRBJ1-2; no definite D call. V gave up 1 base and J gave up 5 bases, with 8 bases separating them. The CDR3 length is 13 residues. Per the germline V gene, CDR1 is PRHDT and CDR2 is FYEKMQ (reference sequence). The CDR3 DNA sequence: TGTGCCAGCAGCTTAGAGGGCGAGTATGGCTACACCTTC. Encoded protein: CASSLEGEYGYTF. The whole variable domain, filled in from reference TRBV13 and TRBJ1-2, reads AAGVIQSPRHLIKEKRETATLKCYPIPRHDTVYWYQQGPGQDPQFLISFYEKMQSDKGSIPDRFSAQQFSDYHSELNMSSLELGDSALYFCASSLEGEYGYTFGSGTRLTVV.

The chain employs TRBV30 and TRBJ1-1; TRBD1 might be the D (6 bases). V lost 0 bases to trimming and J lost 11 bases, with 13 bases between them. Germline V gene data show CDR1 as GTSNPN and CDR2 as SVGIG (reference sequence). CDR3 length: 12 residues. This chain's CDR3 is CAWSVRGGEAFF. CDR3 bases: TGTGCCTGGAGTGTCAGGGGAGGTGAGGCTTTCTTT.

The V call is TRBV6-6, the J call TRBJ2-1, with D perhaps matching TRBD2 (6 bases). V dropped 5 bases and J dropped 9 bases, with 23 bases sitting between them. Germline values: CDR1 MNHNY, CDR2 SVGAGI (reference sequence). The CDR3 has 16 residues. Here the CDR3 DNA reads TGTGCCAGCAGTAAGGATCTTTCGGGAGTTTTTGCTGAGCAGTTCTTC. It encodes CASSKDLSGVFAEQFF.

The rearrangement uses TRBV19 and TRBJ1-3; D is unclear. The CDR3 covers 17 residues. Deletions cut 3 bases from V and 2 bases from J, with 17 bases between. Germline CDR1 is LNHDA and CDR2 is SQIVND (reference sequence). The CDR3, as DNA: TGTGCCAGTAGTATGAGTCAACACCTGAGAACTGGAAACACCATATATTTT. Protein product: CASSMSQHLRTGNTIYF.

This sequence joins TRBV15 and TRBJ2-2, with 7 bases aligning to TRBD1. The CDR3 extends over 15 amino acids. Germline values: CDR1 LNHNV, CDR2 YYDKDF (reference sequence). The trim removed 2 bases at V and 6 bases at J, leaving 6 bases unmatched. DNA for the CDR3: TGTGCCACCAGCAGAAAGACAGGGTATGCCGGGGAGCTGTTTTTT. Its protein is CATSRKTGYAGELFF.

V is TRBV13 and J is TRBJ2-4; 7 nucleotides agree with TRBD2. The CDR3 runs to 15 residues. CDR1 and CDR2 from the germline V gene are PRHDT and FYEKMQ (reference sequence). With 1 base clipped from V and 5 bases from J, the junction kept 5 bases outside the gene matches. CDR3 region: CASSLALADQNIQYF. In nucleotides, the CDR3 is TGTGCCAGCAGCTTAGCCCTAGCGGACCAAAACATTCAGTACTTC.